This T cell receptor beta chain was sequenced for a study of graft-versus-host responses after intestinal transplantation. Sequencing was performed with immunoSEQ multiplex PCR; in TCRdb, only in-frame clones are kept and a portion is missing. Of about 12,000 clones detected, 80% to 95% appear once; the ten largest clones hold about 4.2%. Study-wide results and caveats: Where graft-donor T cell macrochimerism was present, patients had high graft-versus-host to host-versus-graft clonal ratios in allografts.

In this sample, this clone turned up once. Its antigen is currently unknown. V lost 8 bases and J lost 0, with 12 bases in between. The CDR3 sequence is 14 residues long. Germline CDR1 and CDR2: SEHNR and FQNEAQ (reference sequence). Material: PBMCs, obtained 950 to 1,200 days after intestinal transplantation. This receptor was taken from a human patient who received an intestinal transplant, so some T cells may come from the graft donor. V gene TRBV7-9 combines with J gene TRBJ2-3; perhaps TRBD2 as D (6 bases). The CDR3 DNA reads TGTGCCAGCGGGTCTGGGACTAGCACAGATACGCAGTATTTT. This codes for CASGSGTSTDTQYF.